The clone carrying this TCR beta chain was counted a few times. The target antigen is unknown. Peripheral blood came from all dose cohorts at three timepoints. The source of the sample is a study of OX40 agonist ivuxolimab in advanced cancers. Turning to the study itself: In this trial design, patients received ivuxolimab intravenously at 0.01 to 10 mg/kg every 2 weeks.

Study results and caveats: At 0.1 to 3.0 mg/kg, CD4+ and CD8+ blood T cells expanded clonally by week 6. CD8+ T cells averaged more expanded clones than CD4+.

Using immunoSEQ multiplex PCR, the repertoire was profiled, and TCRdb retains in-frame clones only, with some absent. The repertoire has approximately 76,000 clones, about 89% of them found once; the top ten carry over 0.6%. The CDR3 contains 16 residues. CDR1 and CDR2 (germline): SGHAT, FQNNGV. V gave up 5 bases and J gave up 0 bases, with 14 bases separating them. V gene TRBV11-2 combines with J gene TRBJ1-3; D may be TRBD1 (6 bases). The origin of this receptor is an adult with an advanced solid tumor such as melanoma, head and neck, liver or kidney cancer. Sample: CD4+ or CD8+ T cells sorted from blood, taken in a trial of the OX40 agonist ivuxolimab. The CDR3 bases are TGTGCCAGCAGCGATTTAAGGGGGTTCTCTGGAAACACCATATATTTT. Translation gives CASSDLRGFSGNTIYF. The variable domain in full, completed from reference TRBV11-2 and TRBJ1-3, reads EAGVAQSPRYKIIEKRQSVAFWCNPISGHATLYWYQQILGQGPKLLIQFQNNGVVDDSQLPKDRFSAERLKGVDSTLKIQPAKLEDSAVYLCASSDLRGFSGNTIYFGEGSWLTVV.